Each of the 12 T cell receptor beta chains below was sequenced from the same sample in a study of T cell responses to AZD1222 COVID-19 vaccine. TCRdb keeps only in-frame clones here, not all; method: immunoSEQ multiplex PCR. This sample has approximately 160,000 clones, with around 90% found just once. This sample comprised peripheral blood, obtained 28 days after the second AZD1222 dose. All receptors derive from an adult who received the AZD1222 COVID-19 vaccine.

Notes on this clone: This specimen includes other DNA sequences encoding the same CDR3. The CDR3 is CASRRGSYEQYF. The CDR3, as DNA: TGTGCCAGCAGGCGCGGCTCCTACGAGCAGTACTTC. The chain links TRBV6-5 to TRBJ2-7, with no clear D. V lost 6 bases and J lost 0, with 6 bases in between. Germline assignment: CDR1 MNHEY and CDR2 SVGAGI. The CDR3 is made up of 12 amino acids.

This clone was recorded only once. Here the CDR3 reads CASSLIPGQTNTGELFF. In DNA form, the CDR3 reads TGTGCCAGCAGCTTAATCCCGGGACAGACAAACACCGGGGAGCTGTTTTTT. The V call is TRBV11-2, the J call TRBJ2-2; TRBD1 matches at 7 bases. Germline CDR1 SGHAT, CDR2 FQNNGV. The CDR3 has 17 residues. Germline trimming cut 2 bases from V and 2 bases from J; bases unmatched to any gene: 8.

The chain links TRBV9 to TRBJ1-4; D is unclear. Trimming removed 2 bases from V and 3 bases from J, with 14 bases in between. The CDR3 totals 16 residues. Germline CDR1 reads SGDLS; CDR2 reads YYNGEE. The CDR3 bases are TGTGCCAGCAGCGTTGACGGCCGCGGTCCTAATGAAAAACTGTTTTTT. Amino acids: CASSVDGRGPNEKLFF.

By share, this clone counts as medium-sized. The chain links TRBV7-9 to TRBJ1-2; no reliable D call. This CDR3 has 13 residues. The ends were cut back, 1 base at V and 4 bases at J, with 7 bases in the middle. Looked up from germline, CDR1 is SEHNR and CDR2 is FQNEAQ (reference sequence). The CDR3 region is CASSLVEPYGYTF. DNA for the CDR3: TGTGCCAGCAGCTTAGTAGAACCCTATGGCTACACCTTC.

CDR3 sequence reads: CASSPQKRGTEAFF. CDR3 bases: TGTGCCAGCAGCCCACAAAAAAGGGGGACTGAAGCTTTCTTT. The chain carries TRBV5-4 and TRBJ1-1; D may be TRBD1 (6 bases). V was shortened by 4 bases and J by 5 bases, with 15 bases between the two germline ends. CDR1 and CDR2 (germline): SGHNT, YYREEE (reference sequence). This CDR3 comprises 14 residues.

The chain carries TRBV15 and TRBJ1-3; D may be TRBD1 (6 bases). This CDR3 is built from 13 residues. With 7 bases removed from V and 3 bases from J, the gap between germline ends came to 10 bases. CDR1 is LNHNV and CDR2 is YYDKDF in the germline V gene (reference sequence). For the CDR3, the DNA is TGTGCCACCAAGGGGACAAATGGAAACACCATATATTTT. Amino acids: CATKGTNGNTIYF.

This rearrangement joins TRBV5-5 to TRBJ1-1; D possibly corresponds to TRBD1 (6 bases). Germline V gene data show CDR1 as SGHKS and CDR2 as YYEKEE (reference sequence). The CDR3 runs 14 residues. Trimming took 4 bases from V and 5 from J, leaving 15 bases between them. The CDR3 sequence is CASSLWDQGTEAFF. CDR3 in DNA: TGTGCCAGCAGCCTCTGGGACCAGGGGACTGAAGCTTTCTTT.

The genes are TRBV6-6 and TRBJ2-7; 9 nucleotides match TRBD1. CDR1 and CDR2 from the germline V gene are MNHNY and SVGAGI (reference sequence). Trimming at V came to 0 bases and at J to 3 bases, leaving 0 bases not matched to a gene. This CDR3 spans 14 amino acids. The CDR3 is CASSYSTGGYEQYF. For the CDR3, the DNA is TGTGCCAGCAGTTACTCGACAGGGGGCTACGAGCAGTACTTC.

The sample holds one count of this clone. The chain employs TRBV11-2 and TRBJ2-3; the D gene is possibly TRBD1 (5 bases). Looked up from germline, CDR1 is SGHAT and CDR2 is FQNNGV. There are 15 residues in the CDR3. The V end lost 1 base, the J end lost 3 bases, and 11 bases lay between the germline ends. As DNA, the CDR3 is TGTGCCAGCAGCTTAGTAGTCCAGGGAACAGATACGCAGTATTTT. This sequence encodes CASSLVVQGTDTQYF. The entire variable domain, with the rest obtained from reference TRBV11-2 and TRBJ2-3, is as follows: EAGVAQSPRYKIIEKRQSVAFWCNPISGHATLYWYQQILGQGPKLLIQFQNNGVVDDSQLPKDRFSAERLKGVDSTLKIQPAKLEDSAVYLCASSLVVQGTDTQYFGPGTRLTVL.

This rearrangement joins TRBV6-6 to TRBJ2-7; D assignment may be TRBD1 or TRBD2 (5 bases each). The CDR3 is 14 residues long. Germline-derived CDR1 and CDR2 are MNHNY and SVGAGI (reference sequence). Deletions cut 8 bases from V and 0 bases from J, with 14 bases between. CDR3 loop: CASSRGVNSYEQYF. The CDR3 DNA reads TGTGCCAGCTCCCGAGGGGTTAACTCCTACGAGCAGTACTTC.

The CDR3 DNA is TGTGCCATCAGGGGGGGACAGGGGGTGAACACTGAAGCTTTCTTT. Protein: CAIRGGQGVNTEAFF. The gene calls are TRBV10-3 and TRBJ1-1, with 11 bases fitting TRBD1. Germline V CDR1 and CDR2: ENHRY, SYGVKD. The V and J ends lost 6 bases and 0 bases, in that order; junction bases with no gene match: 3. The CDR3 spans 15 residues.

The chain links TRBV10-2 to TRBJ2-7; TRBD1 matches at 10 bases. J was trimmed by 1 base and V by 6 bases; bases with no gene match: 6. Germline V gene sequence: CDR1 WSHSY, CDR2 SAAADI. The CDR3 has 15 amino acids. CDR3 nucleotide sequence: TGCGCCAGCAGCCTACGGGACAGGGGTTCCTACGAGCAGTACTTC. Translated: CASSLRDRGSYEQYF.